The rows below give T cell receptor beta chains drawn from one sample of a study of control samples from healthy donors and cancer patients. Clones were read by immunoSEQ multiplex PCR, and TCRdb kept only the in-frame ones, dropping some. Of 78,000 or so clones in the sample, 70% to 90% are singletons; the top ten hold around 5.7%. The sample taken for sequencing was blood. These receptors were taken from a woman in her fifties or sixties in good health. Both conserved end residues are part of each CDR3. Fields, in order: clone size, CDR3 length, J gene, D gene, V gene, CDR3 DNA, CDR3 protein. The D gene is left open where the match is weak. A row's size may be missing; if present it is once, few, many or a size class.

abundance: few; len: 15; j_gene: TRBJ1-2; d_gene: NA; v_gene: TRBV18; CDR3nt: TGTGCCAGCTCACCACTCGGGGTTGAGAACTATGGCTACACCTTC; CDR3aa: CASSPLGVENYGYTF
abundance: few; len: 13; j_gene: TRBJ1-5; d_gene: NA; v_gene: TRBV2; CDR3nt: TGTGCCAGCAGTGTATTGTTTGGGGACCCCCAGCATTTT; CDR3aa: CASSVLFGDPQHF
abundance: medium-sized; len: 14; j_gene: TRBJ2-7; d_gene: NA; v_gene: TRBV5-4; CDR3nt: TGTGCCAGCAGCTTGTACGGGGCGGGCTATAAGCAGTACTTC; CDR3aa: CASSLYGAGYKQYF
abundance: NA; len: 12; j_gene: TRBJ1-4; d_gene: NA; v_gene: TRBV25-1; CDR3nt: TGTGCCAGCAGTGAATGGAATGAAAAACTGTTTTTT; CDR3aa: CASSEWNEKLFF
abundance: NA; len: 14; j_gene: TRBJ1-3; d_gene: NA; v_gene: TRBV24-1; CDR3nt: TGTGCCACCAGTGATGTAGGTGCTGGAAACACCATATATTTT; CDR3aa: CATSDVGAGNTIYF
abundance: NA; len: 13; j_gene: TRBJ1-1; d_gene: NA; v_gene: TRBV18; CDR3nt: TGTGCCAGCTCACGGGGGCAACTCACTGAAGCTTTCTTT; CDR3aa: CASSRGQLTEAFF
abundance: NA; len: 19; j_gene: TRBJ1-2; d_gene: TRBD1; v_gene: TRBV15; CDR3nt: TGTGCCACCAGCAGAGATGGGAGGGACAGTAGTGGATCTTCCTATGGCTACACCTTC; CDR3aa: CATSRDGRDSSGSSYGYTF
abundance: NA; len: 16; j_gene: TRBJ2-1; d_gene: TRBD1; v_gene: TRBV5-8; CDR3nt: TGTGCCAGCAGCTTAACCGGGACAGGGATTTACAATGAGCAGTTCTTC; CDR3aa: CASSLTGTGIYNEQFF
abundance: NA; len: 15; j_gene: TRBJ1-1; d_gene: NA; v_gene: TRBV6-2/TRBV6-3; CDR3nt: TGTGCCAGCAGTTACTCGAGGAAGGGGGGCACTGAAGCTTTCTTT; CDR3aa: CASSYSRKGGTEAFF
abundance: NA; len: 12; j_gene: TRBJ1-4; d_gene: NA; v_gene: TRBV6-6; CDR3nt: TGTGCCAGCAGTTGGGTTAATGAAAAACTGTTTTTT; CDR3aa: CASSWVNEKLFF
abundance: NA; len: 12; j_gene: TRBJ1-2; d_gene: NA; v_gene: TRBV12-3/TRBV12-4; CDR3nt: TGTGCCAGCAGTTTAAGACGGTATGGCTACACCTTC; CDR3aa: CASSLRRYGYTF
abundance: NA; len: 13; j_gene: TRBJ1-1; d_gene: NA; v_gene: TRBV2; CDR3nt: TGTGCCAGCACAGAAGTTCGGAACACTGAAGCTTTCTTT; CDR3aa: CASTEVRNTEAFF
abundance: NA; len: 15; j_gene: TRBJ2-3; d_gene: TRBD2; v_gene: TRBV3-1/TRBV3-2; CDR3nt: TGTGCCAGCAGCCAAGATCTAGCGGGGGGAGATACGCAGTATTTT; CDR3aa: CASSQDLAGGDTQYF
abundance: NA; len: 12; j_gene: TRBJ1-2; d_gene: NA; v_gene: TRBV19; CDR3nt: TGTGCCAGTAGTATAGCCGGGAATGGCTACACCTTC; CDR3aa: CASSIAGNGYTF
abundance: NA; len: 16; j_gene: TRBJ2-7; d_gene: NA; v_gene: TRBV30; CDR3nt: TGTGCCTGGAGAGAGGGGCTCCTCCCCGGGCCCTACGAGCAGTACTTC; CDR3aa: CAWREGLLPGPYEQYF
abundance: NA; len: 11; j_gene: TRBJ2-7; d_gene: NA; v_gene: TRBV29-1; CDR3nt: TGCAGCGTTGGGGTTGGGGCCGAGCAGTACTTC; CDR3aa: CSVGVGAEQYF
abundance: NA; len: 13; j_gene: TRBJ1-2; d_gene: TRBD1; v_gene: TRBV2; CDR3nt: TGTGCCAGCCAGAAGGACAGGGGGCCGGGCTACACCTTC; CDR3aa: CASQKDRGPGYTF
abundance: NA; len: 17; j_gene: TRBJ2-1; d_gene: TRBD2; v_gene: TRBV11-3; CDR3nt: TGTGCCAGCAGCCCTCCGGGACTAGCGGGGGATTACAATGAGCAGTTCTTC; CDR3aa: CASSPPGLAGDYNEQFF
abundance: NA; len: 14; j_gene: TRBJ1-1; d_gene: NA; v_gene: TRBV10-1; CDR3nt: TGCGCCAGCATTAACTGGCAGCTGAACACTGAAGCTTTCTTT; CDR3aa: CASINWQLNTEAFF
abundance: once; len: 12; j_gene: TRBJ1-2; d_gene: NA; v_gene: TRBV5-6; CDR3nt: TGTGCCAGCGGCCTCTATAACTATGGCTACACCTTC; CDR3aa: CASGLYNYGYTF
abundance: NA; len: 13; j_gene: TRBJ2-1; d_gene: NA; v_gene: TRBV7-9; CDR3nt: TGTGCCAGCAGCTTAGAGTTCGGCGGTGAGCAGTTCTTC; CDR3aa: CASSLEFGGEQFF
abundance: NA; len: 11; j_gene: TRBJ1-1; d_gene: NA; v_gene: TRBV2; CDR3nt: TGTGCCAGCAGAAGGGACACTGAAGCTTTCTTT; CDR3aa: CASRRDTEAFF
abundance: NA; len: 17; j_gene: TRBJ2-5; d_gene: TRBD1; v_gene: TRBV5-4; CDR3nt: TGTGCCAGCAGGGACTCGGGACAGGGTGGGGATGGGGAGACCCAGTACTTC; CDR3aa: CASRDSGQGGDGETQYF
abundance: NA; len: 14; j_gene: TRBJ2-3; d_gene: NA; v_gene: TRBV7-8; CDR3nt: TGTGCCAGCAGCTTTAGGACTGGCTCAGATACGCAGTATTTT; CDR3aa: CASSFRTGSDTQYF
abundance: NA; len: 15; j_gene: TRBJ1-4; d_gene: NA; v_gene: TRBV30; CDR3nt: TGTGCCTGGAGTGTACCCACCGGGGCTAATGAAAAACTGTTTTTT; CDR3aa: CAWSVPTGANEKLFF
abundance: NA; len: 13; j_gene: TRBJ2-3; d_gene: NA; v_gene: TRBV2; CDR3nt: TGTGCCAGCGCATTGGGTTCCACAGATACGCAGTATTTT; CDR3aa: CASALGSTDTQYF
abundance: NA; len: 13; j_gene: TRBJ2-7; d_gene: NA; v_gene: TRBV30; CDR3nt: TGTGCCTGGAGCCAGGACGGTGCCTACGAGCAGTACTTC; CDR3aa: CAWSQDGAYEQYF
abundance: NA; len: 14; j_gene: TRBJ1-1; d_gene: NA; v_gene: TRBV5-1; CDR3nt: TGCGCCAGCAGCTTGGATGGCGGGAACACTGAAGCTTTCTTT; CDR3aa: CASSLDGGNTEAFF
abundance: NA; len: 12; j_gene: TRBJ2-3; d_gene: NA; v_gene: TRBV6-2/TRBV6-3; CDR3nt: TGTGCCAGCAGTTACATGGGAGATACGCAGTATTTT; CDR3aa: CASSYMGDTQYF
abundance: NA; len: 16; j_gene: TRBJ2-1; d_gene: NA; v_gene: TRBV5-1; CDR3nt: TGCGCCAGCAGCTTGGGGCCTAGCTTGAGGTACAATGAGCAGTTCTTC; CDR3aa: CASSLGPSLRYNEQFF
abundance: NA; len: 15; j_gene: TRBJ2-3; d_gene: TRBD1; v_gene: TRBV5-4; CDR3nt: TGTGCCAGCAGCTCCTATGGACAGGGCACAGATACGCAGTATTTT; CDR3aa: CASSSYGQGTDTQYF
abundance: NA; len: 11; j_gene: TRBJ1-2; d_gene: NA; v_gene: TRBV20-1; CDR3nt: TGCAGTGCTGGGGAGAACTATGGCTACACCTTC; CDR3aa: CSAGENYGYTF
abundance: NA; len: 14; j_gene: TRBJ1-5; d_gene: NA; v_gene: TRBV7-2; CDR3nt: TGTGCCAGCAGCTCGCCGGGACGTGGGCAGCCCCAGCATTTT; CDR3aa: CASSSPGRGQPQHF
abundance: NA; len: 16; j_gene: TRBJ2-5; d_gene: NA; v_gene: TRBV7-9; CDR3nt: TGTGCCAGCAGCTTGGGGGATTGGACATTTGAAGAGACCCAGTACTTC; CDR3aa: CASSLGDWTFEETQYF
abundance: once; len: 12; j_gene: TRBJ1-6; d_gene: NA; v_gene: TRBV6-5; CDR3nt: TGTGCCAGCAATCAGGGGAATTCACCCCTCCACTTT; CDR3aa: CASNQGNSPLHF
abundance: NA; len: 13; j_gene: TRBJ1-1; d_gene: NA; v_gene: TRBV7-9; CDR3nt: TGTGCCAGCACCTTGAGCCGGGGCACTGAAGCTTTCTTT; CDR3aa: CASTLSRGTEAFF
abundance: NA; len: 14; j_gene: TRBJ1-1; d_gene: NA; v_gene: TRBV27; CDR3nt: TGTGCCAGCAAACGGGAACAGCTGAACACTGAAGCTTTCTTT; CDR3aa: CASKREQLNTEAFF